The next 10 T cell receptor beta chains were all read from a single sample in a study of blood T cell repertoires in COVID-19. TCRdb's table, derived via immunoSEQ multiplex PCR, lists solely in-frame clones and lacks some. The repertoire holds around 100,000 clones, with over 65% as singletons. Sequencing was carried out using peripheral blood. Receptors were obtained from a human donor in a cohort sampled during active COVID-19.

The count of this clone is one. The rearrangement uses TRBV2 and TRBJ1-4, with TRBD1 identical over 9 bases. With 6 bases clipped from V and 8 bases from J, the junction kept 7 bases outside the gene matches. CDR1 is SNHLY, CDR2 FYNNEI, per germline. This CDR3 region has 14 residues. The CDR3 here is CASRGQGRGEKLFF. The CDR3 region has the DNA TGTGCCAGCAGGGGACAGGGAAGGGGAGAAAAACTGTTTTTT.

The CDR3 region is CASSLGRQGNTEAFF. DNA of the CDR3: TGTGCCAGCAGCTTAGGTCGTCAGGGTAATACTGAAGCTTTCTTT. The chain joins TRBV7-9 to TRBJ1-1, with D possibly TRBD1 on 5 matching bases. The V and J ends lost 1 base and 5 bases respectively, with 14 bases between them. The germline gives CDR1 SEHNR, CDR2 FQNEAQ (reference sequence). The CDR3 runs to 15 residues.

This sequence joins TRBV25-1 and TRBJ2-1, with 8 bases that match TRBD2. Germline trimming cut 5 bases from V and 1 base from J; bases unmatched to any gene: 7. From germline, CDR1 is MGHDK and CDR2 SYGVNS. The CDR3 covers 16 residues. Written as DNA, the CDR3 is TGTGCCAGCAGTATCCTAGCGGGCGGTTCCTACAATGAGCAGTTCTTC. This gives the protein CASSILAGGSYNEQFF.

This clone was seen only a few times. The CDR3 is CASRRQSSPLHF. Here the CDR3 DNA reads TGTGCCAGCAGACGACAGTCTTCACCCCTCCACTTT. This chain uses TRBV6-5 with TRBJ1-6, with D possibly matching TRBD1 (5 bases). This CDR3 has 12 amino acids. The V end was cut by 6 bases, the J end by 9 bases, with 9 bases between. CDR1 and CDR2 from the germline V gene are MNHEY and SVGAGI.

The genes are TRBV7-2 and TRBJ2-5, with D possibly being TRBD2 (5 bases). This CDR3 is 13 amino acids long. The V gene's germline CDR1 is SGHTA and CDR2 FQGNSA. V was clipped by 0 bases and J by 6 bases, with 8 bases between them. Here the CDR3 DNA reads TGTGCCAGCAGCTTAGCGGGAGATCAGACCCAGTACTTC. It is translated as CASSLAGDQTQYF.

The genes are TRBV9 and TRBJ1-5, with D perhaps matching TRBD1 (5 bases). Trimming shortened V by 0 bases and J by 4 bases, and 11 bases separated the two germline ends. Germline V gene lookup returns CDR1 SGDLS and CDR2 YYNGEE. CDR3 length: 15 amino acids. CDR3 in amino acids: CASSVEWEGNQPQHF. As DNA, the CDR3 is TGTGCCAGCAGCGTAGAATGGGAGGGGAATCAGCCCCAGCATTTT.

This rearrangement joins TRBV27 to TRBJ1-2; D call uncertain. The V and J ends lost 1 base and 0 bases respectively, with 12 bases between them. CDR3 size: 16 residues. Germline V gene lookup returns CDR1 MNHEY and CDR2 SMNVEV (reference sequence). In DNA, the CDR3 is TGTGCCAGCAGTTTATATGCACAGCAATCTAACTATGGCTACACCTTC. Encoded protein: CASSLYAQQSNYGYTF.

This sequence joins TRBV5-8 and TRBJ2-7; tentatively, D is TRBD2 (6 bases). The CDR3 is 11 amino acids. V shed 4 bases and J shed 9 bases, with 11 bases lying between them. The germline V gene has CDR1 SGHTS and CDR2 YDEGEE. The DNA for the CDR3 is TGTGCCAGCAGCCGTCGGGGAGGGCAGTACTTC. It encodes CASSRRGGQYF.

This clone was counted between two and nine times. The rearrangement uses TRBV2 and TRBJ2-7, with 9 bases fitting TRBD1. The V gene end was trimmed by 8 bases and the J gene end by 5 bases; junction bases not matched to a gene: 7. The length of the CDR3 is 13 residues. Germline-derived CDR1 and CDR2 are SNHLY and FYNNEI. The CDR3, as DNA: TGTGCCAGCGTGGGACAGGGTATCAACGAGCAGTACTTC. The encoded protein is CASVGQGINEQYF.

Written as DNA, the CDR3 is TGTGCCATCAGTGCCGGGGGTTCAGATACGCAGTATTTT. Its translation is CAISAGGSDTQYF. The chain recombines TRBV10-3 with TRBJ2-3; D is perhaps TRBD2 (6 bases). The germline V and J ends were trimmed by 4 bases and 4 bases, with 9 bases remaining between them. The germline V gene has CDR1 ENHRY and CDR2 SYGVKD. This CDR3 has 13 residues.